This T cell receptor (beta chain) appears in the sequencing data of a study of vaccination and CD4 T cells after COVID-19. Overall study context: Four females and six males made up the convalescents, with two Hispanic.

The germline V gene has CDR1 KGHDR and CDR2 SFDVKD. The ends were cut back, 0 bases at V and 3 bases at J, with 12 bases in the middle. The CDR3 runs to 16 residues. The treatment here: roughly 10-day PBMC culture with coronavirus spike peptide pools or control peptides (ViraFEST assay). A few counts support this clonotype. What it binds is unknown. An Oncomine TCR Beta short-read assay was used to sequence the DNA from cultured CD4+ T cells. Via MiXCR, TCRdb re-called the PCR reads, giving one row per CDR3 protein. The top ten hold 19% of the sample, which has roughly 14,000 distinct CDR3 sequences, 29% seen once.

The clonotype comes from a human donor who received a COVID-19 vaccine. This chain joins TRBV24-1 and TRBJ2-3; D tentatively reads TRBD1 or TRBD2 (6 bases each). The sequencing used CD4+ T cells from blood, cultured in vitro, collected before SARS-CoV-2 vaccination. The CDR3 spells CATSDLTRGGTDTQYF. The DNA for the CDR3 is TGTGCCACCAGTGATTTGACAAGAGGGGGGACAGATACGCAGTATTTT.